The present T cell receptor beta chain was sequenced within a study of T cells expressing NK-cell markers. Study background: Repertoire data for TCR beta were derived from sorted T cells (CD3+CD56+NKG2C+, CD3+CD56+NKG2C- and CD3+CD56-NKG2C+).

The V gene's germline CDR1 is SEHNR and CDR2 FQNEAQ (reference sequence). The CDR3 extends over 12 amino acids. TCRdb reanalyzed the 5' RACE reads and collapses them to one entry per CDR3 protein, without DNA. The sample table sets out about 160,000 distinct CDR3 sequences. Sequenced input: blood T cells: a sorted CD56 or NKG2C T cell subset, CD4+ or CD8+ T cells, or bulk PBMC T cells (not recorded which). The source of this sequence is a man aged 18 to 70 in good health. The chain recombines TRBV7-9 with TRBJ1-2. CDR3 residues: CASHGQSYGYTF.